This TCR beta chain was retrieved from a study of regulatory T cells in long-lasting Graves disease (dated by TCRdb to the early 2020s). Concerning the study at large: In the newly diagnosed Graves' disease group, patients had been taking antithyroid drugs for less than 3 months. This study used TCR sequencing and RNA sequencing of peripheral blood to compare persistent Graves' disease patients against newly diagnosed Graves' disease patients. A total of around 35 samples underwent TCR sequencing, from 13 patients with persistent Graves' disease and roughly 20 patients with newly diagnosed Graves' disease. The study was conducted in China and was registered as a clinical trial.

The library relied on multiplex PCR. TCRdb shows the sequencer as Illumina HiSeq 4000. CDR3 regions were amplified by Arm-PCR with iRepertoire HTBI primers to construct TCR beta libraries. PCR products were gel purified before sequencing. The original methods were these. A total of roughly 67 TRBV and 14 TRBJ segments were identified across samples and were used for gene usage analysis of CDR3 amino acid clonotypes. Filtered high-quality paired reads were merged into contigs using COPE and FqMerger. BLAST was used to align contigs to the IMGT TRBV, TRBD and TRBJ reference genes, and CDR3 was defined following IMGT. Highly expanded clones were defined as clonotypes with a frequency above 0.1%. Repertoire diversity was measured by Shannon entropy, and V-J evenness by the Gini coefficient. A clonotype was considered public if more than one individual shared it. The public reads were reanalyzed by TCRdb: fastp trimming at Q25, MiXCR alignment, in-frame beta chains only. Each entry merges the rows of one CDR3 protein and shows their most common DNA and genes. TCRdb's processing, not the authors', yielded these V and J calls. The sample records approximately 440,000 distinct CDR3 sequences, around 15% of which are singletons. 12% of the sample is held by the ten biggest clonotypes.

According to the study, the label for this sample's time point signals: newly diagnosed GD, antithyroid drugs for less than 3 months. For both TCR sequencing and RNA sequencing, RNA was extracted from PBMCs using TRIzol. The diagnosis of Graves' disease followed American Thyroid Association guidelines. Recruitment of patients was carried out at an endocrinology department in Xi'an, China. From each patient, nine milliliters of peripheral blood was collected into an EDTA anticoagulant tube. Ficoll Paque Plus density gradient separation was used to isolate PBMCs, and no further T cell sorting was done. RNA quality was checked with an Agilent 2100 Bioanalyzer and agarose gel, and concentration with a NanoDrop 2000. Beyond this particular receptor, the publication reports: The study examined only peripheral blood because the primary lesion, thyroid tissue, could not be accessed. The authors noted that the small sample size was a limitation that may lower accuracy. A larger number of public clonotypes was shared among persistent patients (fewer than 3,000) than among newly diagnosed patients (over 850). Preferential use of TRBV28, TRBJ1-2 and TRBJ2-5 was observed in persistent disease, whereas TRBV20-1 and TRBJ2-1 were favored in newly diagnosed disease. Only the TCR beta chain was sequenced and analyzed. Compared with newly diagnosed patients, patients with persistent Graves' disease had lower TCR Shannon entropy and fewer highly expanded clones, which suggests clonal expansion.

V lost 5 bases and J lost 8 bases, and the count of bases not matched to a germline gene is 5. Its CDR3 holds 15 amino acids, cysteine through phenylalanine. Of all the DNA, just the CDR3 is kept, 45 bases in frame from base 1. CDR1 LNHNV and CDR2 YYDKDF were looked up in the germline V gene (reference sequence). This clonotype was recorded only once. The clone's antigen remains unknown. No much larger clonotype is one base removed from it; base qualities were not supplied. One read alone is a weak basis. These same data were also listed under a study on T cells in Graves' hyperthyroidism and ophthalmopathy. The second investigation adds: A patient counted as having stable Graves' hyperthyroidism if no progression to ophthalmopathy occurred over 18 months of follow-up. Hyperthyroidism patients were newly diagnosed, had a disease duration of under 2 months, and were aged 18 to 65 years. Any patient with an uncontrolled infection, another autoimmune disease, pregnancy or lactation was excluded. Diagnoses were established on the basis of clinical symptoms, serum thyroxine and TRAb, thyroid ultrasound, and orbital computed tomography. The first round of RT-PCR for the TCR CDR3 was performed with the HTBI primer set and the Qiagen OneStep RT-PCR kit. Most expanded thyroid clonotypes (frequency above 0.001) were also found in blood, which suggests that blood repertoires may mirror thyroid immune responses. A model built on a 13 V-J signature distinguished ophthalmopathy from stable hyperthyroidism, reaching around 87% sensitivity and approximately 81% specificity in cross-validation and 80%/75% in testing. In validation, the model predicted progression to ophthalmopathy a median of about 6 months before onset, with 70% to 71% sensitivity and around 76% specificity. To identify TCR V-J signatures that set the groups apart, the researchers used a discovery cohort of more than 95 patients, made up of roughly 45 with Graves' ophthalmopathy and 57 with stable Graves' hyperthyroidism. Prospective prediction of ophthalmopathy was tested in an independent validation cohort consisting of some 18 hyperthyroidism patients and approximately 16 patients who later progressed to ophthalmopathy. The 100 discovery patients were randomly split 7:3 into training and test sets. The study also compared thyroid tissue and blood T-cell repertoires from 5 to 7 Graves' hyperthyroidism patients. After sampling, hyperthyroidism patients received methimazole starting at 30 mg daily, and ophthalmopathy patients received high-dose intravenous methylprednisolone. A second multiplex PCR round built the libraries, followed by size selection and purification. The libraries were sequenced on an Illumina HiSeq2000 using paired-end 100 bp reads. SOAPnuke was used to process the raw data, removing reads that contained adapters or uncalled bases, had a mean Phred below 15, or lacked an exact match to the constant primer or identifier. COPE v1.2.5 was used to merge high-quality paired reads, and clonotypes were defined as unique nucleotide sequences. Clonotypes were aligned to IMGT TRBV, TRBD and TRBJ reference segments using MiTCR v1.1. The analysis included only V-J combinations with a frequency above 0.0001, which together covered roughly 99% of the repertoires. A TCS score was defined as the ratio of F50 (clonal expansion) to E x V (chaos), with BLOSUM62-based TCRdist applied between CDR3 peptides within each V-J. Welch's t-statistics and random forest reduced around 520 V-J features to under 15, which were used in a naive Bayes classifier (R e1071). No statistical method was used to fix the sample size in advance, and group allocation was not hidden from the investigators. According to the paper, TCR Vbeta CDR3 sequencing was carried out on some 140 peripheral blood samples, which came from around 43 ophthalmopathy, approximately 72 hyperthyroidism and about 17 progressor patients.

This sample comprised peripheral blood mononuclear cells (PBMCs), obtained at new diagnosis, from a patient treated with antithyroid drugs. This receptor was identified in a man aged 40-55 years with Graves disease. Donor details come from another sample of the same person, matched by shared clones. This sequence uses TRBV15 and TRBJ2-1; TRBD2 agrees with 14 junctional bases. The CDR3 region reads CATSARLAGGDEQFF. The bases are TGTGCCACCAGCGCACGACTAGCGGGAGGGGATGAGCAGTTCTTC.